Detailed here is one TCR beta chain. This CDR3 has 16 amino acids. Germline CDR1 and CDR2: SGHDT and YYEEEE. Trimming at V came to 4 bases and at J to 0 bases, leaving 7 bases not matched to a gene. The data belong to a study of blood T cell repertoires in COVID-19. Overall study context: The United States, Italy and Spain were the sources of the acute and convalescent COVID-19 samples.

Original processing notes: Cell counts per sample came from amplifying reference gene primers. Clones were sequenced by immunoSEQ multiplex PCR, and TCRdb holds only the in-frame ones, with some missing. V, J and clone size are those of that table, while D and trimming were read from the DNA. The sample includes more than 150,000 clones, approximately 86% of them seen just once. V and J are TRBV5-6 and TRBJ2-3, with TRBD2 matching 8 bases. The sequence was collected from a middle-aged man with active or convalescent COVID-19. What was sequenced was peripheral blood. The CDR3 DNA sequence: TGTGCCAGCAGCCCGGGGGGGGTAGGGAGCACAGATACGCAGTATTTT. Translated, it gives CASSPGGVGSTDTQYF.